Below, 5 T cell receptor beta chains from the same sample are listed, as sequenced in a study of T cells in Graves' hyperthyroidism and ophthalmopathy. Authors of the study amplified TCR beta CDR3 regions from RNA transcripts. The HTBI primer set served for first-round RT-PCR of the TCR CDR3. MiXCR, run by TCRdb on the multiplex PCR reads, gives a single entry per CDR3 protein. Found here are around 600,000 distinct CDR3 sequences, roughly 16% of them singletons; the top ten hold roughly 3.3%. Sequencing was carried out using blood. These receptors originate from a middle-aged woman with Graves' ophthalmopathy.

This clonotype turned up a few times. The chain recombines TRBV14 with TRBJ1-1; 9 nucleotides align to TRBD1. Trimming took 4 bases from V and 1 from J; bases not matched to a gene: 4. The germline V gene has CDR1 SGHDN and CDR2 FVKESK. The CDR3 runs to 15 residues. The CDR3 nucleotides read TGTGCCAGCAGCCGACAGACAGGGGGGAACACTGAAGCTTTCTTT. It translates to CASSRQTGGNTEAFF.

This clonotype was seen a handful of times. This chain uses TRBV30 with TRBJ1-6; D call uncertain. The CDR3 consists of 16 residues. The germline CDR1 and CDR2 sequences are GTSNPN and SVGIG (reference sequence). The germline V and J ends were trimmed by 2 bases and 14 bases, with 25 bases remaining between them. The CDR3: CAWSPKTLDPQFTLHF. CDR3 nucleotides: TGTGCCTGGAGTCCCAAGACCCTGGATCCTCAATTCACCCTCCACTTT.

This clonotype was observed many times. The J gene is TRBJ2-7, the V gene TRBV28, with TRBD1 matching over 8 bases. CDR3 size: 15 residues. J was trimmed by 1 base and V by 3 bases; bases with no gene match: 5. Germline values: CDR1 MDHEN, CDR2 SYDVKM. DNA for the CDR3: TGTGCCAGCAGTTTCCCGGGACAGGTGTCCTACGAGCAGTACTTC. Its protein product is CASSFPGQVSYEQYF.

The table lists this clonotype with a few counts. V is TRBV5-1 and J is TRBJ1-5; possible D gene TRBD1, 5 bases. Trimming shortened V by 5 bases and J by 1 base, and 13 bases separated the two germline ends. Germline-derived CDR1 and CDR2 are SGHRS and YFSETQ. CDR3 length: 15 amino acids. DNA for the CDR3: TGCGCCAGCAGAACGGACCCAGGGAGCAATCAGCCCCAGCATTTT. Translated, it gives CASRTDPGSNQPQHF.

This clonotype was recorded a few times. The J gene is TRBJ1-1, the V gene TRBV7-2; no definite D call. Germline V CDR1 and CDR2: SGHTA, FQGNSA. The CDR3 runs 14 residues. V lost 3 bases and J lost 2, with 10 bases in between. CDR3 nucleotide sequence: TGTGCCAGCAGCTTTCAGAGACTTAACACTGAAGCTTTCTTT. This codes for CASSFQRLNTEAFF. Full variable domain (remainder filled in from reference TRBV7-2 and TRBJ1-1): GAGVSQSPSNKVTEKGKDVELRCDPISGHTALYWYRQSLGQGLEFLIYFQGNSAPDKSGLPSDRFSAERTGGSVSTLTIQRTQQEDSAVYLCASSFQRLNTEAFFGQGTRLTVV.